Included here is one T cell receptor beta chain sequence, with context. The sample originates from a study of blood T cell repertoires in COVID-19. Study in general: T cells, B-cell-depleted T cells, or PBMCs provided the cDNA or gDNA that served as material.

Donors were grouped by their self-reported clinical history. The CDR3 runs to 16 residues. Germline V CDR1 and CDR2: SGHTA, FQGNSA. Trimming at V came to 4 bases and at J to 1 base, leaving 6 bases not matched to a gene. Study processing details: Nucleated cell counts were estimated from reference gene primer amplification. TCRdb's table, derived via immunoSEQ multiplex PCR, lists solely in-frame clones and lacks some. V, J and clone size derive from that table, while D and trimming were established from the DNA sequence. The repertoire holds about 210,000 clones, about nine tenths seen once, with over 1% in the top ten.

The sequencing sample was made of PBMCs or T cells enriched from blood (not recorded which). The chain uses TRBV7-2 and TRBJ1-3; TRBD1 aligns across 8 bases. The source of this sequence is a man under 40 who had recovered from COVID-19. In DNA form, the CDR3 reads TGTGCCAGCAGCTCCAGGGGGCCCTTATCTGGAAACACCATATATTTT. Translated: CASSSRGPLSGNTIYF. Drawing the rest from reference TRBV7-2 and TRBJ1-3, the complete variable domain is GAGVSQSPSNKVTEKGKDVELRCDPISGHTALYWYRQSLGQGLEFLIYFQGNSAPDKSGLPSDRFSAERTGGSVSTLTIQRTQQEDSAVYLCASSSRGPLSGNTIYFGEGSWLTVV.